Following are 23 T cell receptor beta chains from one sample sequenced in a study of cytomegalovirus exposure and HLA in healthy donors. The PCR was carried out with 60 Vbeta primers and 13 Jbeta primers. The assay was immunoSEQ multiplex PCR, and TCRdb's table has in-frame clones only and misses some. This sample has 95,000 to 150,000 clones, with about 10% found just once. Specimen: PBMCs. These receptors originate from a woman under 30 in good health and CMV-seropositive.

V is TRBV18 and J is TRBJ1-3; D is ambiguous. The V gene lost 3 bases and the J gene lost 0 bases, with 12 bases spanning the gap. The CDR3 has 16 amino acids. In germline, CDR1 is KGHSH, CDR2 LQKENI. The CDR3 sequence is CASSPSKLTSGNTIYF. The CDR3 DNA reads TGTGCCAGCTCACCTTCCAAACTAACCTCTGGAAACACCATATATTTT.

The rearrangement uses TRBV6-5 and TRBJ2-3, with a possible D match to TRBD2 (5 bases). The CDR3 length is 13 residues. Trimming cost V 3 bases and J 3 bases, with 7 bases left between them. Per germline, CDR1 MNHEY and CDR2 SVGAGI. DNA for the CDR3: TGTGCCAGCAGTTATTCGGGAACAGATACGCAGTATTTT. Its translation is CASSYSGTDTQYF.

In its sample, this clone was seen a few times. The rearrangement links TRBV5-4 to TRBJ2-7; possibly TRBD1 for D (6 bases). Germline assignment: CDR1 SGHNT and CDR2 YYREEE (reference sequence). The CDR3 consists of 12 residues. The germline V and J ends were trimmed by 1 base and 4 bases, with 6 bases remaining between them. CDR3 bases: TGTGCCAGCAGCTTGCAGGGGTACGAGCAGTACTTC. As protein: CASSLQGYEQYF. Based on the CDR3 plus reference TRBV5-4 and TRBJ2-7, the full variable domain is ETGVTQSPTHLIKTRGQQVTLRCSSQSGHNTVSWYQQALGQGPQFIFQYYREEENGRGNFPPRFSGLQFPNYSSELNVNALELDDSALYLCASSLQGYEQYFGPGTRLTVT.

This clone has just a few counts. The chain couples TRBV27 to TRBJ1-1, with D possibly being TRBD1 (6 bases). This CDR3 spans 12 amino acids. V was cut by 3 bases and J by 6 bases, with 8 bases left in between. The germline V gene encodes CDR1 MNHEY and CDR2 SMNVEV (reference sequence). This CDR3 is CASSFAGAEAFF. The CDR3 region has the DNA TGTGCCAGCAGTTTTGCAGGGGCTGAAGCTTTCTTT.

The chain links TRBV6-6 to TRBJ2-7, with TRBD2 matching 7 bases. The CDR3 has 13 residues. The V gene end was trimmed by 3 bases and the J gene end by 6 bases; junction bases not matched to a gene: 5. The V gene's germline CDR1 is MNHNY and CDR2 SVGAGI (reference sequence). CDR3 sequence reads: CASSYEGGSEQYF. CDR3 nucleotides: TGTGCCAGCAGTTATGAGGGAGGGTCCGAGCAGTACTTC.

The CDR3 DNA follows: TGTGCCAGCAGTTTTTATAGGGACAGCCATTACGAGCAGTACTTC. Encoded protein: CASSFYRDSHYEQYF. The gene calls are TRBV27 and TRBJ2-7; 7 bases map to TRBD1. In germline, CDR1 is MNHEY, CDR2 SMNVEV (reference sequence). Trimming took 3 bases from V and 4 from J; bases not matched to a gene: 9. The CDR3 runs to 15 residues.

This clone showed up just a few times. The chain combines TRBV19 with TRBJ2-5, with 8 bases that match TRBD1. CDR1 LNHDA and CDR2 SQIVND come from the germline V gene (reference sequence). Trimming cost V 6 bases and J 4 bases; bases outside gene matches: 7. The CDR3 contains 14 residues. CDR3 residues: CASRGQGGRETQYF. The CDR3 nucleotides read TGTGCCAGTAGAGGACAGGGAGGACGAGAGACCCAGTACTTC.

This clone showed up just a few times. This chain connects TRBV6-5 to TRBJ2-7; D possibly corresponds to TRBD1 (6 bases). From germline, CDR1 is MNHEY and CDR2 SVGAGI. This CDR3 contains 12 residues. Trimming left V 11 bases short and J 4 bases short, with 15 bases between. The CDR3 sequence is CASRDNLYEQYF. The DNA of the CDR3 is TGTGCCTCCCGGGACAACCTTTACGAGCAGTACTTC.

The CDR3 reads CASSPSSSGNEQFF. The CDR3 DNA follows: TGTGCCAGCAGCCCTTCGAGCAGCGGCAATGAGCAGTTCTTC. This sequence joins TRBV27 and TRBJ2-1; D perhaps matches TRBD2 (5 bases). The CDR3 is 14 amino acids. Looked up from germline, CDR1 is MNHEY and CDR2 is SMNVEV (reference sequence). The V gene lost 6 bases and the J gene lost 6 bases, with 15 bases spanning the gap.

A few counts support this clone. The chain uses TRBV18 and TRBJ1-5; 8 positions agree with TRBD1. The CDR3 totals 15 residues. Germline loops: CDR1 KGHSH, CDR2 LQKENI. V lost 2 bases and J lost 4; bases outside the gene matches: 4. In DNA form, the CDR3 reads TGTGCCAGCTCACCAGACAGGGGTTCTAATCAGCCCCAGCATTTT. Translation gives CASSPDRGSNQPQHF.

This clone has only a few counts. The chain is built from TRBV4-2 and TRBJ2-3; 8 nucleotides match TRBD2. This CDR3 is built from 17 residues. Germline V gives CDR1 LGHNA, CDR2 YNFKEQ. V was clipped by 0 bases and J by 0 bases; unmatched bases: 5. CDR3 sequence (DNA): TGTGCCAGCAGCCAAGATCCTGGCGGGGGGAGCACAGATACGCAGTATTTT. Its protein product is CASSQDPGGGSTDTQYF.

This clone appeared a few times. The V gene is TRBV14, the J gene TRBJ2-5; a possible D gene is TRBD1 (6 bases). Trimming stripped 6 bases from V and 5 bases from J, with 16 bases between. CDR3 length equals 14 residues. Germline-derived CDR1 and CDR2 are SGHDN and FVKESK. This chain's CDR3 is CASRETGPGETQYF. CDR3 nucleotide sequence: TGTGCCAGCAGAGAGACAGGACCAGGGGAGACCCAGTACTTC. Variable domain in full (rest from reference TRBV14 and TRBJ2-5): EAGVTQFPSHSVIEKGQTVTLRCDPISGHDNLYWYRRVMGKEIKFLLHFVKESKQDESGMPNNRFLAERTGGTYSTLKVQPAELEDSGVYFCASRETGPGETQYFGPGTRLLVL.

The gene calls are TRBV15 and TRBJ2-3; the D gene is possibly TRBD2 (6 bases). Germline V gene lookup returns CDR1 LNHNV and CDR2 YYDKDF (reference sequence). V lost 3 bases, J lost 1 base, and 17 bases lay in between. CDR3 length: 17 residues. CDR3 sequence reads: CATSRDPERVRTDTQYF. In DNA form, the CDR3 reads TGTGCCACCAGCAGGGACCCAGAGCGGGTACGCACAGATACGCAGTATTTT.

The genes are TRBV11-2 and TRBJ2-5; TRBD1 agrees at 7 bases. The germline V gene encodes CDR1 SGHAT and CDR2 FQNNGV. CDR3 length: 16 amino acids. After removal of 4 bases from V and 5 bases from J, the junction contained 13 bases not matched to a gene. The CDR3 loop is CASSYRQGFLQETQYF. In DNA form, the CDR3 reads TGTGCCAGCAGCTATCGACAGGGTTTCCTCCAGGAGACCCAGTACTTC.

There are a few counts of this clone. The chain couples TRBV5-1 to TRBJ2-2; 13 positions agree with TRBD2. Germline V gene sequence: CDR1 SGHRS, CDR2 YFSETQ. The junction had 6 bases not matched to a gene; V was cut back by 2 bases and J by 8 bases. The CDR3 extends over 16 amino acids. CDR3: CASSFGLAGEKGELFF. The CDR3 bases are TGCGCCAGCAGCTTCGGACTAGCGGGAGAAAAAGGGGAGCTGTTTTTT. Drawing the rest from reference TRBV5-1 and TRBJ2-2, the complete variable domain is KAGVTQTPRYLIKTRGQQVTLSCSPISGHRSVSWYQQTPGQGLQFLFEYFSETQRNKGNFPGRFSGRQFSNSRSEMNVSTLELGDSALYLCASSFGLAGEKGELFFGEGSRLTVL.

This clone was observed a few times. The gene calls are TRBV5-6 and TRBJ1-5; possible D gene TRBD1, 6 bases. Germline V gene data show CDR1 as SGHDT and CDR2 as YYEEEE. The CDR3 has 15 amino acids. V lost 0 bases and J lost 6, with 13 bases in between. The CDR3 is CASSLASGGPQPQHF. CDR3 DNA sequence: TGTGCCAGCAGCTTGGCCTCTGGGGGCCCTCAGCCCCAGCATTTT. Looking up the rest from reference TRBV5-6 and TRBJ1-5 gives the full variable domain: DAGVTQSPTHLIKTRGQQVTLRCSPKSGHDTVSWYQQALGQGPQFIFQYYEEEERQRGNFPDRFSGHQFPNYSSELNVNALLLGDSALYLCASSLASGGPQPQHFGDGTRLSIL.

This clone was seen only a few times. V gene TRBV7-9 combines with J gene TRBJ2-2; no firm D call. The CDR3 contains 16 residues. Germline CDR1 and CDR2: SEHNR and FQNEAQ (reference sequence). V gave up 1 base and J gave up 0 bases, with 9 bases separating them. CDR3 in amino acids: CASSLGRSSNTGELFF. CDR3 in DNA: TGTGCCAGCAGCTTAGGCAGGTCCTCGAACACCGGGGAGCTGTTTTTT.

V usage is TRBV28 and J usage is TRBJ1-5; D gene unclear. V lost 5 bases, J lost 5 bases, and 10 bases lay in between. The CDR3 covers 13 residues. Germline V lookup: CDR1 MDHEN, CDR2 SYDVKM. As DNA, the CDR3 is TGTGCCAGCAGTAAGAGGGCTTATCAGCCCCAGCATTTT. Translated, it gives CASSKRAYQPQHF.

As for this clone: The same CDR3 also results from other DNA sequences found in this sample. V usage is TRBV18 and J usage is TRBJ1-3; 7 bases map to TRBD1. This CDR3 is 15 amino acids long. Germline CDR1 reads KGHSH; CDR2 reads LQKENI. J gave up 0 bases and V 3 bases, and 2 bases lay outside the gene matches. CDR3 DNA sequence: TGTGCCAGCTCACCGGGACAGACCTCTGGAAACACCATATATTTT. Residues: CASSPGQTSGNTIYF. The whole variable domain, filled in from reference TRBV18 and TRBJ1-3, reads NAGVMQNPRHLVRRRGQEARLRCSPMKGHSHVYWYRQLPEEGLKFMVYLQKENIIDESGMPKERFSAEFPKEGPSILRIQQVVRGDSAAYFCASSPGQTSGNTIYFGEGSWLTVV.

V is TRBV28 and J is TRBJ1-5, with a possible D match to TRBD1 (5 bases). V was clipped by 6 bases and J by 4 bases, with 22 bases between them. CDR3 length equals 17 residues. Germline CDR1 is MDHEN and CDR2 is SYDVKM. CDR3 DNA sequence: TGTGCCAGCAGGCCGGGGGGTCAGGGAAGGAGGAATCAGCCCCAGCATTTT. Translation: CASRPGGQGRRNQPQHF.

This clone is categorized as medium-sized. V gene TRBV6-1 combines with J gene TRBJ2-1, with 9 bases aligning to TRBD2. The CDR3 contains 15 residues. Unmatched junction bases numbered 6, after V lost 2 bases and J lost 7 bases. Germline V gene sequence: CDR1 MNHNS, CDR2 SASEGT. Written as DNA, the CDR3 is TGTGCCAGCAGTGAAATAGCGGGAGCGAGGAATGAGCAGTTCTTC. It translates to CASSEIAGARNEQFF.

This clone has just a few counts. The rearrangement uses TRBV28 and TRBJ2-5, with D maybe TRBD2 (6 bases). The V and J ends lost 5 bases and 4 bases respectively, with 23 bases between them. This CDR3 region has 17 residues. Germline values: CDR1 MDHEN, CDR2 SYDVKM. CDR3 in amino acids: CASSLLGSDPTGETQYF. CDR3 nucleotides: TGTGCCAGCAGTCTCCTCGGGAGCGATCCTACGGGAGAGACCCAGTACTTC.

This clone was seen only a few times. The chain uses TRBV13 and TRBJ2-3, with TRBD2 matching over 9 bases. Germline CDR1 and CDR2: PRHDT and FYEKMQ (reference sequence). The ends lost 9 bases at V and 4 bases at J; junction bases unmatched: 8. This CDR3 region has 14 residues. The CDR3, as DNA: TGTGCCAGGAACGAGCGGGAGGTGGCAGATACGCAGTATTTT. Its translation: CARNEREVADTQYF.